This T cell receptor (beta chain) was profiled in a study of cytomegalovirus exposure and HLA in healthy donors. This clone was recorded a few times. Antigen specificity is unknown. Study-wide results and limits: Analysis performed later showed TCR beta chains linked to HLA being more clonally expanded than equally common others.

Researchers ran the PCR with 60 Vbeta and 13 Jbeta primers. Sequencing was performed with immunoSEQ multiplex PCR; in TCRdb, only in-frame clones are kept and a portion is missing. The profile shows about 120,000 clones, 70% to 80% of them singletons. The germline V gene encodes CDR1 SNHLY and CDR2 FYNNEI. The CDR3 runs to 15 residues. V dropped 5 bases and J dropped 7; count of bases not matched to a gene: 12. The receptor was isolated from a man aged 50 to 59 in good health and CMV-seropositive. Sample: PBMCs. The V call is TRBV2, the J call TRBJ2-7; TRBD1 matches 9 bases. The chain's CDR3 is CASSIQGARSGEQYF. In nucleotides, the CDR3 is TGTGCCAGCAGTATACAGGGGGCTAGATCGGGGGAGCAGTACTTC.